In its sample, the clone carrying this T cell receptor (beta chain) was seen many times. Its antigen remains unidentified. Prepared TCR beta cDNA libraries contained unique molecular identifiers. When about 1 to 11 million T cells were used, they gave about 490,000 cDNA molecules. MiXCR was run by TCRdb on the PCR reads, yielding one entry per CDR3 protein. The profile shows about 500,000 distinct CDR3 sequences, under 55% of them singletons. The data are from a study of post-analysis software for immune sequencing data. About the research overall: Courses of disease covered relapsing-remitting, secondary progressive and progressive-relapsing multiple sclerosis. Points from the study as a whole: The five TRBV segments detected at higher frequency in patients than in controls included TRBV5-6, TRBV5-1 and TRBV20-1. Significantly lower normalized Chao1 diversity was found in patients with multiple sclerosis relative to controls.

Germline-derived CDR1 and CDR2 are MDHEN and SYDVKM. Trimming stripped 5 bases from V and 6 bases from J, with 19 bases between. This CDR3 is 15 amino acids long. Sequences were obtained from blood. The TCR was taken from a girl aged 5-17 years with multiple sclerosis. The chain links TRBV28 to TRBJ1-2, with D unresolved. CDR3 in amino acids: CASSAPGRGINGYTF. CDR3 DNA: TGTGCCAGCAGTGCGCCGGGGAGAGGGATTAATGGCTACACCTTC.